A single sample is the source of the 5 T cell receptor beta chains below, sequenced in a study of beta chain features in type 1 diabetes. Expressed TCRB transcripts got sequenced, as all isolated RNA was reverse transcribed. Repertoires were generated with immunoSEQ multiplex PCR, while TCRdb's copy carries only in-frame clones and drops some. The sample consists of 150,000 to 200,000 clones, less than 10% of them appearing once. These receptors have no known antigen. Study-level results: A moderate, significant TCRB CDR3 shortening appeared in type 1 diabetes across four CD4+ subsets.

Sequencing input: central memory CD4+ T cells from blood. All receptors derive from a man aged 18 to 35 with type 1 diabetes.

This chain connects TRBV10-2 to TRBJ2-4; the match to TRBD1 covers 9 bases. The ends lost 5 bases at V and 9 bases at J; junction bases unmatched: 11. The CDR3 loop spans 15 amino acids. Germline V gives CDR1 WSHSY, CDR2 SAAADI. The CDR3 DNA is TGCGCCAGCAGTATTCCGGGACAGGGAGGTTCCATTCAGTACTTC. This sequence encodes CASSIPGQGGSIQYF.

The V and J genes are TRBV5-1 and TRBJ1-2, with D uncertain. This CDR3 is built from 14 residues. V lost 0 bases and J lost 3, with 9 bases in between. Germline V gene lookup returns CDR1 SGHRS and CDR2 YFSETQ. CDR3 in amino acids: CASSLGRTDYGYTF. CDR3 DNA: TGCGCCAGCAGCTTGGGGAGGACGGACTATGGCTACACCTTC.

This chain uses TRBV2 with TRBJ2-1; 9 nucleotides agree with TRBD2. Germline CDR1 is SNHLY and CDR2 is FYNNEI. The CDR3 length is 15 residues. V shed 4 bases, J shed 5 bases, and the junction held 6 bases outside the gene matches. CDR3 sequence reads: CASSGELAGNNEQFF. DNA for the CDR3: TGTGCCAGCAGTGGGGAGCTAGCGGGGAACAATGAGCAGTTCTTC.

Many counts were recorded for this clone. The chain has TRBV19 and TRBJ2-1; 12 positions agree with TRBD2. CDR1 is LNHDA and CDR2 is SQIVND in the germline V gene (reference sequence). V lost 6 bases and J lost 3; bases outside the gene matches: 15. This CDR3 comprises 19 residues. CDR3 in amino acids: CASSSTSGGDQSNYNEQFF. The CDR3 coding sequence is TGTGCCAGTAGCTCGACTAGCGGGGGAGACCAATCAAACTACAATGAGCAGTTCTTC.

This clone was counted only a few times. This chain links TRBV5-1 with TRBJ1-3; no clear D gene. CDR1 SGHRS and CDR2 YFSETQ come from the germline V gene. The CDR3 contains 16 residues. V was cut by 5 bases and J by 0 bases, with 15 bases left in between. The CDR3, as DNA: TGCGCCAGCAGGAGGGCAGGAGACTTCTCTGGAAACACCATATATTTT. This gives the protein CASRRAGDFSGNTIYF.